A single sample gave rise to the 8 T cell receptor beta chains below, sequenced in a study of T cell repertoires in cytomegalovirus infection. TCRdb reprocessed the reads via MiXCR and lists one record per CDR3 protein. The table lists around 43,000 distinct CDR3 sequences, 20% to 25% of them singletons. Their recognized antigens are unknown. Source material: PBMCs, sequenced either directly or after in vitro stimulation (not recorded which). The receptors originated from a human donor in good health (CMV status not recorded). Some clones in this sample may be carry-over from other donors' samples.

The CDR3 is CSVVTGSYEQYF. The CDR3 DNA reads as TGCAGCGTTGTAACAGGGTCCTACGAGCAGTACTTC. This chain uses TRBV29-1 with TRBJ2-7, with D perhaps TRBD1 (6 bases). Trimming cost V 4 bases and J 1 base, with 8 bases left between them. CDR1 is SQVTM, CDR2 ANQGSEA, per germline. The CDR3 spans 12 residues.

About this clonotype: This may come from a read error, since a much larger clone is one base off. The chain is built from TRBV7-4 and TRBJ1-5; D is ambiguous. Germline CDR1 reads SGHVT; CDR2 reads SQSDAQ. The CDR3 loop spans 15 amino acids. V was cut by 5 bases and J by 5 bases, with 16 bases left in between. The CDR3 loop reads CASSPQTNGDQPQHF. The CDR3 DNA sequence: TGTGCCAGCAGCCCCCAAACAAACGGAGATCAGCCCCAGCATTTT.

This clonotype was seen repeatedly, ten times or more. The chain uses TRBV4-2 and TRBJ1-4; a possible D gene is TRBD1 (5 bases). Germline assignment: CDR1 LGHNA and CDR2 YNFKEQ. V was clipped by 0 bases and J by 4 bases, with 12 bases between them. This CDR3 comprises 16 residues. This chain's CDR3 is CASSQDWGRINEKLFF. The CDR3 nucleotides read TGTGCCAGCAGCCAAGATTGGGGCAGAATTAATGAAAAACTGTTTTTT.

The V and J genes are TRBV19 and TRBJ2-1; TRBD2 matches 7 bases. The J segment lost 9 bases and the V segment lost 7 bases, leaving 9 bases of the junction unmatched. Germline lookup yields CDR1 LNHDA and CDR2 SQIVND (reference sequence). The CDR3 extends over 13 amino acids. The CDR3 loop is CASNQGTTSEQFF. CDR3 DNA: TGTGCCAGTAATCAAGGGACTACTAGTGAGCAGTTCTTC.

This chain connects TRBV2 to TRBJ2-3; perhaps TRBD2 as D (6 bases). Trimming pared 8 bases from V and 6 bases from J, leaving 12 bases between. This CDR3 is 12 amino acids long. Germline CDR1 reads SNHLY; CDR2 reads FYNNEI. CDR3: CASWLASDTQYF. CDR3 nucleotides: TGTGCCAGCTGGCTAGCGTCTGATACGCAGTATTTT. The full variable domain, rest sourced from reference TRBV2 and TRBJ2-3, is EPEVTQTPSHQVTQMGQEVILRCVPISNHLYFYWYRQILGQKVEFLVSFYNNEISEKSEIFDDQFSVERPDGSNFTLKIRSTKLEDSAMYFCASWLASDTQYFGPGTRLTVL.

This clonotype was counted only a few times. This chain connects TRBV19 to TRBJ2-5; D call uncertain. Germline V gives CDR1 LNHDA, CDR2 SQIVND (reference sequence). The length of the CDR3 is 13 residues. V was pared by 0 bases and J by 4 bases, with 6 bases between. The CDR3 DNA reads TGTGCCAGTAGTATAGAGACGGCAGAGACCCAGTACTTC. This encodes CASSIETAETQYF.

This chain uses TRBV6-1 with TRBJ2-3; D may be TRBD1 (7 bases). The CDR3 is made up of 15 amino acids. Germline loops: CDR1 MNHNS, CDR2 SASEGT. Trimming pared 2 bases from V and 1 base from J, leaving 10 bases between. CDR3: CASSEWRGRTDTQYF. The CDR3 DNA reads as TGTGCCAGCAGTGAATGGAGGGGGCGCACAGATACGCAGTATTTT.

This chain links TRBV4-2 with TRBJ2-3; 9 nucleotides match TRBD2. V shed 1 base, J shed 2 bases, and the junction held 10 bases outside the gene matches. The CDR3 totals 18 residues. Per germline, CDR1 LGHNA and CDR2 YNFKEQ. Here the CDR3 DNA reads TGTGCCAGCAGCCAAGTCGGCTTAAGCGGGGGGACCACAGATACGCAGTATTTT. It codes for CASSQVGLSGGTTDTQYF.